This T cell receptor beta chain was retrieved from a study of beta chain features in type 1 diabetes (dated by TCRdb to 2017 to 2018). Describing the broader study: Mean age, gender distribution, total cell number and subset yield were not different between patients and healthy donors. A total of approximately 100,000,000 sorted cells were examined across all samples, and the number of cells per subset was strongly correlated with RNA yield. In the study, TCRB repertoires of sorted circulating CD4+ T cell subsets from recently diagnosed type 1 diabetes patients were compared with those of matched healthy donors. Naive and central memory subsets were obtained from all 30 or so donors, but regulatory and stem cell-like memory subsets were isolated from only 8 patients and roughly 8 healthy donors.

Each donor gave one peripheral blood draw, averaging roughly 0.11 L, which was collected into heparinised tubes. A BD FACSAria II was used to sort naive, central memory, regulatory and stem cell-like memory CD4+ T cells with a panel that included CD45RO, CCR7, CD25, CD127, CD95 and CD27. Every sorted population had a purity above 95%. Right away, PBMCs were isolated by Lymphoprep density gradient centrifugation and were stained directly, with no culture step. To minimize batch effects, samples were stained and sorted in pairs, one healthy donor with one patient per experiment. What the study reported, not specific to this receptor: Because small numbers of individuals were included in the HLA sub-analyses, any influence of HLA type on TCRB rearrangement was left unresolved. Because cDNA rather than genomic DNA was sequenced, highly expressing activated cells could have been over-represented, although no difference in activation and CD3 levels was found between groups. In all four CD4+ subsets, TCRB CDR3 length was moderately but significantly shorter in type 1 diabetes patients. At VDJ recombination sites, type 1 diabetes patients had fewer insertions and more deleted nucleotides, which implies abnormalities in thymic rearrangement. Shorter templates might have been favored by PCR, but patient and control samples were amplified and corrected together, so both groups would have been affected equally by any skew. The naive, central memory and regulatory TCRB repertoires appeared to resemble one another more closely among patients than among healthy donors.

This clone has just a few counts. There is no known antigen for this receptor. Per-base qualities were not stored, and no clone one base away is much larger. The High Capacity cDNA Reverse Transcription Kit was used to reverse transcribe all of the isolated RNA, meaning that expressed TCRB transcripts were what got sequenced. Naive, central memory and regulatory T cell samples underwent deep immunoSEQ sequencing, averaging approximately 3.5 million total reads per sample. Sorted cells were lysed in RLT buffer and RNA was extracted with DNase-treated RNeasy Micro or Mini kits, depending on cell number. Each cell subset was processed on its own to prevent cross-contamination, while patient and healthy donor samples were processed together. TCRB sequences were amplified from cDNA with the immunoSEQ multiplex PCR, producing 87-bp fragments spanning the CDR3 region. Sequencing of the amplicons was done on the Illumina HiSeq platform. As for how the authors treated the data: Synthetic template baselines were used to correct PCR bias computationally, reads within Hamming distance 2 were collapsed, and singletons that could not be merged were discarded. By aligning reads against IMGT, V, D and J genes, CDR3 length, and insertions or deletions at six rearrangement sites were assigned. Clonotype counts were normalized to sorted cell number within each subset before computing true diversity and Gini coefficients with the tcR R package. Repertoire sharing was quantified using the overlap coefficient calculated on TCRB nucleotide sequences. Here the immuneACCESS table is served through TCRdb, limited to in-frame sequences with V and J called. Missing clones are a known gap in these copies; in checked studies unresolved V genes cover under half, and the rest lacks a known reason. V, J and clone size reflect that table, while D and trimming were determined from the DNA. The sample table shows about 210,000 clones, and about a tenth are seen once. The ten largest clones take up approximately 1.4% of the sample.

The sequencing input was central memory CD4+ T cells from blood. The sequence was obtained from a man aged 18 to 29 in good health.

At the DNA level, the sequence is TGTGCCAGTAGTACCGGAGGGCGGACTGAAGCTTTCTTT. It codes for CASSTGGRTEAFF. This chain is built from TRBV19 and TRBJ1-1; confidence is insufficient to name the D gene. The germline V gene (reference sequence) sets CDR1 to LNHDA and CDR2 to SQIVND. Between the V and J ends, shortened by 4 bases and 5 bases respectively, the junction contains 11 bases. The CDR3 holds 13 amino acids from the cysteine to the phenylalanine. CDR3 DNA only is kept here, 39 bases in frame from base 1.